The rows below give T cell receptor beta chains drawn from one sample of a study of monozygotic twins with inflammatory bowel disease. TCRdb reprocessed the 5' RACE reads and reports one entry per CDR3 protein, with no DNA. Here the sample table reports approximately 390,000 distinct CDR3 sequences. Specimen: blood. These receptors were taken from a human donor with ulcerative colitis or Crohn's disease, or a healthy co-twin of an affected twin (not recorded which). Both conserved end residues are part of each CDR3. Fields, in order: J gene, V gene, CDR3 protein.

>TRBJ2-3|TRBV11-2
CASTSQVGGGRLDQYF
>TRBJ2-7|TRBV10-3
CAISPDSYEQYF
>TRBJ2-2|TRBV20-1
CSARVGGELFF
>TRBJ2-1|TRBV4-3
CASSQDRALSYNEQFF
>TRBJ1-2|TRBV29-1
CSVGWGGGYTF
>TRBJ2-3|TRBV6-1
CASSERARQGITDTQYF
>TRBJ2-1|TRBV12-3/TRBV12-4
CASSLSQYNEQFF
>TRBJ1-3|TRBV18
CASSPPTTVSGNTIYF
>TRBJ1-2|TRBV3-1
CASSPGQGRGYGYTF
>TRBJ2-3|TRBV12-3/TRBV12-4
CASSIKGSTDTQYF
>TRBJ2-7|TRBV27
CASSLSTGGSYEQYF
>TRBJ1-4|TRBV6-1
CASSVMPSTNEKLFF
>TRBJ1-5|TRBV7-2
CASSLEGGGRGNQPQHF